This T cell receptor beta chain derives from a study of blood T cell repertoires in COVID-19. The CDR3 spans 16 residues. From germline, CDR1 is SGHVS and CDR2 FQNEAQ. Trimming took 2 bases from V and 0 from J, leaving 13 bases between them. Sequencing was performed with immunoSEQ multiplex PCR; in TCRdb, only in-frame clones are kept and a portion is missing. This table has some 330,000 clones, 92% appearing once. The sequencing input was PBMCs or T cells enriched from blood (not recorded which). The V gene is TRBV7-8, the J gene TRBJ2-5; D is possibly TRBD1 (5 bases). This TCR was sampled from a woman in her thirties who had recovered from COVID-19. The CDR3 reads CASSLFAGYNQETQYF. CDR3 sequence (DNA): TGTGCCAGCAGCTTATTTGCAGGGTACAACCAAGAGACCCAGTACTTC.